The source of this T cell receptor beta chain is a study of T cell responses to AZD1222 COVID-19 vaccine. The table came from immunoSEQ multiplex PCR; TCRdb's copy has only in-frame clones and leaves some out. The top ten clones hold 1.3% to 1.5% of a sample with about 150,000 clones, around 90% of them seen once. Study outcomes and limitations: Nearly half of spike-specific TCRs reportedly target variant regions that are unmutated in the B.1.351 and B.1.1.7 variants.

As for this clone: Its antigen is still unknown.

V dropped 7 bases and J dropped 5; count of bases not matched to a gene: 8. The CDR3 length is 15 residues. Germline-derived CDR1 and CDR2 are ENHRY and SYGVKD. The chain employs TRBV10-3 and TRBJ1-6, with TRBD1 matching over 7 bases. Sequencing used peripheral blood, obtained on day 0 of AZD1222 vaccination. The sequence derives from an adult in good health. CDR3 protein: CAINTGTENNSPLHF. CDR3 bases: TGTGCCATCAATACCGGGACAGAAAATAATTCACCCCTCCACTTT.